This T cell receptor beta chain comes out of a study of shared clonotypes between healthy human individuals. Repertoires were generated with immunoSEQ multiplex PCR, while TCRdb's copy carries only in-frame clones and drops some. The sample has some 2,100,000 clones; approximately 96% are singletons. This CDR3 region has 15 residues. V dropped 0 bases and J dropped 8 bases, with 13 bases sitting between them. Germline-derived CDR1 and CDR2 are MNHEY and SMNVEV (reference sequence). This sequence joins TRBV27 and TRBJ1-4; D may be TRBD1 (6 bases). This sequence was found in a man younger than 30 in good health. Sequenced: naive CD4+ T cells sorted from blood. Subset denoted: CD45RA+ positively selected. The CDR3 here is CASSLSRTVREKLFF. As DNA, the CDR3 is TGTGCCAGCAGTTTATCGAGGACAGTCCGAGAAAAACTGTTTTTT.